This TCR beta chain derives from a study of Tregs in tolerant kidney transplant recipients. Germline-derived CDR1 and CDR2 are MNHGY and SAAAGT. The CDR3 is made up of 13 amino acids. Trimming left V 7 bases short and J 6 bases short, with 13 bases between. Some clones are missing from TCRdb's copy, which holds only in-frame ones; the method was immunoSEQ multiplex PCR. The sample holds about 69,000 clones, about 89% seen once. This chain links TRBV6-8 with TRBJ1-5, with D perhaps matching TRBD1 (5 bases). This material consisted of CD4+ T cells from blood, taken before the transplant. This sequence was found in a human donor who received a combined kidney and bone marrow transplant. Here the CDR3 DNA reads TGTGCCAGCACCCCCTGTGGGGCTCAGCCCCAGCATTTT. This translates into CASTPCGAQPQHF.